A selection of T cell receptor beta chains follows, all from one sample in a study of long-term antiretroviral therapy in people with HIV. The table came from immunoSEQ multiplex PCR; TCRdb's copy has only in-frame clones and leaves some out. Among 20,000 to 25,000 clones listed, 85% to 95% were seen once. This specimen consisted of unsorted PBMCs, obtained 4.4 years after starting antiretroviral therapy. These receptors all stem from a woman aged 45-65 years with HIV. CDR3s include the opening cysteine and the closing phenylalanine or tryptophan. Fields, in order: D gene, J gene, V gene, clone size, CDR3 DNA, CDR3 protein. The D gene is left open where the match is weak. Expanded clones get a size class; other rows say once, few or many, or leave the size out.

>.|TRBJ1-1|TRBV18|.
TGTGCCAGCTCACCTGGCCAAAGGGGCACTGAAGCTTTCTTT
CASSPGQRGTEAFF
>TRBD1|TRBJ2-2|TRBV5-1|.
TGCGCCAGCAGCACGCAACAGGGGCCCGGGGAGCTGTTTTTT
CASSTQQGPGELFF
>TRBD1|TRBJ2-7|TRBV7-8|.
TGTGCCAGCAGCCGACAGGGCTACGAGCAGTACTTC
CASSRQGYEQYF
>.|TRBJ2-5|TRBV5-6|.
TGTGCCAGCAGCTTGGAACTAAAAGAGACCCAGTACTTC
CASSLELKETQYF
>.|TRBJ2-7|TRBV5-1|.
TGCGCCAGCAGTATGGCGTTTCAATACGAGCAGTACTTC
CASSMAFQYEQYF
>.|TRBJ2-1|TRBV4-2|.
TGTGCCAGCAGCCACTCCGGGGATGAGAATGAGCAGTTCTTC
CASSHSGDENEQFF
>.|TRBJ2-2|TRBV30|.
TGTGCCTGGAGTGCCACAATTAACACCGGGGAGCTGTTTTTT
CAWSATINTGELFF
>.|TRBJ2-5|TRBV5-8|.
TGTGCCAGCAGCCCCCTACTGATGAAGACCCAGTACTTC
CASSPLLMKTQYF
>.|TRBJ2-7|TRBV30|.
TGTGCCTGGGTGGACTCCTACGAGCAGTACTTC
CAWVDSYEQYF
>TRBD2|TRBJ2-1|TRBV18|.
TGTGCCAGCTCACCCAGTACTAGCGGGGTGGCGGTTTTGGATGAGCAGTTCTTC
CASSPSTSGVAVLDEQFF
>.|TRBJ2-3|TRBV21-1|once
TGTGCCAGCAGCAAAAGGGTTCGAGGCCCCTCACCGCAGTATTTT
CASSKRVRGPSPQYF
>.|TRBJ2-7|TRBV14|.
TGTGCCAGCAGCCACTACGAGCAGTACTTC
CASSHYEQYF
>TRBD1|TRBJ2-4|TRBV11-2|.
TGTGCCAGCAGTGAGGGGGCTGGGGCCAAAAACATTCAGTACTTC
CASSEGAGAKNIQYF
>TRBD1|TRBJ1-1|TRBV4-2|.
TGTGCCAGCACCAACCGGGCAGGGGGCCTTGTGAACACTGAAGCTTTCTTT
CASTNRAGGLVNTEAFF
>.|TRBJ2-1|TRBV18|.
TGTGCCAGCTCAGCCATTGATCAGGGACCCTACAATGAGCAGTTCTTC
CASSAIDQGPYNEQFF
>.|TRBJ2-7|TRBV27|.
TGTGCCAGCAGTTTCGGGAAGACCTCCTACGAGCAGTACTTC
CASSFGKTSYEQYF
>.|TRBJ2-3|TRBV30|.
TGTGCCTGGAGGGGGGCAGGGGCCACAGATACGCAGTATTTT
CAWRGAGATDTQYF
>.|TRBJ2-7|TRBV7-9|.
TGTGCCAGCAGCTTAGGAGCCCGGGAATACGAGCAGTACTTC
CASSLGAREYEQYF
>TRBD1|TRBJ1-4|TRBV4-1|once
TGCGCCAGCAGCTATAGGGGGGACAGAACAGAAAAACTGTTTTTT
CASSYRGDRTEKLFF
>.|TRBJ2-3|TRBV5-8|once
TGTGCCAGCAGCTTGGAACCTACCTACTCCGATACGCAGTATTTT
CASSLEPTYSDTQYF
>TRBD1|TRBJ2-7|TRBV7-9|.
TGTGCCAGCGTCCCCGGGCCCGGGACAGGGATCTACTACGAGCAGTACTTC
CASVPGPGTGIYYEQYF
>.|TRBJ1-4|TRBV5-3|.
TGTGCCAGAAGGGAGCAGGGGCTCAATGAAAAACTGTTTTTT
CARREQGLNEKLFF
>.|TRBJ2-3|TRBV7-3|once
TGTGCCAGCAGCTCAAACCCGGCCTCGGGACTGACATCCTCCTATTTT
CASSSNPASGLTSSYF
>TRBD2|TRBJ2-2|TRBV5-4|.
TGTGCCAGCAACGTAGCGGGGGGGCTGAACACCGGGGAGCTGTTTTTT
CASNVAGGLNTGELFF
>TRBD1|TRBJ1-5|TRBV30|.
TGTGCCTGGAGTGTCCCAGGGGGCTATCAGCCCCAGCATTTT
CAWSVPGGYQPQHF